This T cell receptor (beta chain) emerged from a study of T cells in Graves' hyperthyroidism and ophthalmopathy. General study findings and limits: Blood samples included most of the expanded thyroid clonotypes exceeding 0.001. Ophthalmopathy onset followed model prediction by a median roughly 6.5 months.

Looked up from germline, CDR1 is MGHRA and CDR2 is YSYEKL. Trimming removed 5 bases from V and 2 bases from J; junction bases left unmatched: 7. This CDR3 spans 15 amino acids. Among the patients, aged 18 to 65, hyperthyroidism was newly diagnosed and had lasted under 2 months. For this clonotype: Antigen specificity is unknown.

Using RNA transcripts as the source, TCR beta CDR3 regions were amplified. When the TCR CDR3 underwent first-round RT-PCR, the HTBI primer set was used. TCRdb recomputed calls from the multiplex PCR reads with MiXCR, one row per CDR3 protein. The sample includes a few hundred thousand distinct CDR3 sequences, approximately 15% of them seen just once. The chain joins TRBV4-1 to TRBJ2-7, with 9 bases fitting TRBD1. Sequencing input: blood. The receptor was isolated from a woman aged 25 to 39 with Graves' hyperthyroidism. In DNA form, the CDR3 reads TGCGCCAGCAGCTCGGCGACAGGGGGAACCTACGAGCAGTACTTC. Its protein is CASSSATGGTYEQYF.